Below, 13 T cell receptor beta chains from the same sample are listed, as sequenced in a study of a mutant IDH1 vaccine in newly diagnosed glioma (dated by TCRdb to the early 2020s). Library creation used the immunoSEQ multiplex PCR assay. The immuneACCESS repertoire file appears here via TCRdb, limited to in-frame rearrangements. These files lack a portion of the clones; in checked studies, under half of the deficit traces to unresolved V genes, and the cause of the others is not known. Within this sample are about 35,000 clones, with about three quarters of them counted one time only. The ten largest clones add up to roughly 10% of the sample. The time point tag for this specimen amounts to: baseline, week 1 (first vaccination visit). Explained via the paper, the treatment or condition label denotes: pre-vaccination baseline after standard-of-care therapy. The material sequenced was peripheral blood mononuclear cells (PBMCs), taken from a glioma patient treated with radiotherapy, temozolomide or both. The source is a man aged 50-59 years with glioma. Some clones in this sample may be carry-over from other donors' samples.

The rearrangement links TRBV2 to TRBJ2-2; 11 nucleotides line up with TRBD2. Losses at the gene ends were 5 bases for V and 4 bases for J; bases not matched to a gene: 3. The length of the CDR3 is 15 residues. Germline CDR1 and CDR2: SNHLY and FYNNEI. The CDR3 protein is CASSTSGSATGELFF. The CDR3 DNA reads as TGTGCCAGCAGTACTAGCGGGAGTGCCACCGGGGAGCTGTTTTTT. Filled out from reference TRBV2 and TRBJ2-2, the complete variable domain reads EPEVTQTPSHQVTQMGQEVILRCVPISNHLYFYWYRQILGQKVEFLVSFYNNEISEKSEIFDDQFSVERPDGSNFTLKIRSTKLEDSAMYFCASSTSGSATGELFFGEGSRLTVL.

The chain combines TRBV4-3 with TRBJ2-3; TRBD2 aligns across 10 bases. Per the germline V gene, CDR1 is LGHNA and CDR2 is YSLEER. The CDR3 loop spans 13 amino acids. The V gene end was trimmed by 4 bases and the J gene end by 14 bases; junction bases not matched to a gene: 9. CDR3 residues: CASSPQLAGTTYF. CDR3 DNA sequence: TGCGCCAGCAGCCCGCAACTAGCGGGGACGACGTATTTT.

The CDR3 nucleotides read TGTGCCAGCAGTCGAGACAGCGAAGCTTTCTTT. It translates to CASSRDSEAFF. The chain carries TRBV6-5 and TRBJ1-1; maybe TRBD1 (5 bases). V was cut by 5 bases and J by 8 bases, with 9 bases left in between. Germline V gene lookup returns CDR1 MNHEY and CDR2 SVGAGI. The CDR3 length is 11 residues.

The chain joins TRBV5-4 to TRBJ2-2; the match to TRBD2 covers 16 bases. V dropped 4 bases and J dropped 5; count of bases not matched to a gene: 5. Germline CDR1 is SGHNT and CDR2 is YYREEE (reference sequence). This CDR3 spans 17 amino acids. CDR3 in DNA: TGTGCCAGCAGCGCGGGGACTAGCGGGAGGGAAACCGGGGAGCTGTTTTTT. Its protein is CASSAGTSGRETGELFF.

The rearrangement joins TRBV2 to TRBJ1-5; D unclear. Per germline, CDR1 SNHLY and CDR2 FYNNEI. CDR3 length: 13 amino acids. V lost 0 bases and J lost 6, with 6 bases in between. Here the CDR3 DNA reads TGTGCCAGCAGTGAAGCCCCTCTTCAGCCCCAGCATTTT. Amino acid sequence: CASSEAPLQPQHF.

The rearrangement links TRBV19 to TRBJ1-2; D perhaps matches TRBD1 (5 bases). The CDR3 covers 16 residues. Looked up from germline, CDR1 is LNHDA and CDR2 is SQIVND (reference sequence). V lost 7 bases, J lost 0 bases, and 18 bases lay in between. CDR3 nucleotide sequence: TGTGCCAGTAAACCGGGACTAACTTCTACTAACTATGGCTACACCTTC. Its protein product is CASKPGLTSTNYGYTF.

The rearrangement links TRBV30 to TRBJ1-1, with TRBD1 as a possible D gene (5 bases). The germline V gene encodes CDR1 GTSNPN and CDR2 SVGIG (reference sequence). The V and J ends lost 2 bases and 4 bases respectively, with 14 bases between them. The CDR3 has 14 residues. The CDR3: CAWSHQGGGTEAFF. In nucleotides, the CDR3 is TGTGCCTGGAGTCATCAGGGCGGGGGCACTGAAGCTTTCTTT. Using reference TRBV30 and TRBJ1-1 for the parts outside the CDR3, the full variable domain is SQTIHQWPATLVQPVGSPLSLECTVEGTSNPNLYWYRQAAGRGLQLLFYSVGIGQISSEVPQNLSASRPQDRQFILSSKKLLLSDSGFYLCAWSHQGGGTEAFFGQGTRLTVV.

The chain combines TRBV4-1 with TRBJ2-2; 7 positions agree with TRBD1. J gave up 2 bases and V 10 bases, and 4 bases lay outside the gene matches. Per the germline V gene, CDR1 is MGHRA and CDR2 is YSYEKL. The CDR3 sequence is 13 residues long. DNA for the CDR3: TGCGCCACCGGGGACAGCAACACCGGGGAGCTGTTTTTT. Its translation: CATGDSNTGELFF.

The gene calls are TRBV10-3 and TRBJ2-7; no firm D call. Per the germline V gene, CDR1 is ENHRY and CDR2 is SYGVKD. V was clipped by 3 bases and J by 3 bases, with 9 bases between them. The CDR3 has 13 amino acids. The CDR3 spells CAISDLKFYEQYF. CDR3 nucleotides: TGTGCCATCAGTGACTTAAAGTTCTACGAGCAGTACTTC.

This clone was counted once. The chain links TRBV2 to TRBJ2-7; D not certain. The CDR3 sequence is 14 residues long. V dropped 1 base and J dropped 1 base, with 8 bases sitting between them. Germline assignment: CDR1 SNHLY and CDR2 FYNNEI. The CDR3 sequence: CASSEGSLSYEQYF. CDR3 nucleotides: TGTGCCAGCAGTGAAGGCTCTCTATCCTACGAGCAGTACTTC.

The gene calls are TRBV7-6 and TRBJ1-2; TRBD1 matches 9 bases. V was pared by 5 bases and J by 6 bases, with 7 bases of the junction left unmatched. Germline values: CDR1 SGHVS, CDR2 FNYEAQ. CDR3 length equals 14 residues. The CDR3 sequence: CASSPGQGRDGYTF. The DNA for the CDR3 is TGTGCCAGCAGCCCCGGACAGGGGCGTGATGGCTACACCTTC.

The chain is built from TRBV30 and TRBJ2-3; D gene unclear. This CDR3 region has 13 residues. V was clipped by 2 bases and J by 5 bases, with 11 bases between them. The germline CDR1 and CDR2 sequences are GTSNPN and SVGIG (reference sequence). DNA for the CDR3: TGTGCCTGGAGTCCCGACTTTTTAGATACGCAGTATTTT. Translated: CAWSPDFLDTQYF. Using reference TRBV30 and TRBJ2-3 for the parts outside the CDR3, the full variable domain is SQTIHQWPATLVQPVGSPLSLECTVEGTSNPNLYWYRQAAGRGLQLLFYSVGIGQISSEVPQNLSASRPQDRQFILSSKKLLLSDSGFYLCAWSPDFLDTQYFGPGTRLTVL.

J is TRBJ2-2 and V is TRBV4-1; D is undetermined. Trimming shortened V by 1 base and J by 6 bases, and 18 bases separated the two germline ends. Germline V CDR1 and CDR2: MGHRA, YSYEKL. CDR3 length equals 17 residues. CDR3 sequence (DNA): TGCGCCAGCAGCCAAGGCTCGATCCGGGCCGAGCCCGGGGAGCTGTTTTTT. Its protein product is CASSQGSIRAEPGELFF.